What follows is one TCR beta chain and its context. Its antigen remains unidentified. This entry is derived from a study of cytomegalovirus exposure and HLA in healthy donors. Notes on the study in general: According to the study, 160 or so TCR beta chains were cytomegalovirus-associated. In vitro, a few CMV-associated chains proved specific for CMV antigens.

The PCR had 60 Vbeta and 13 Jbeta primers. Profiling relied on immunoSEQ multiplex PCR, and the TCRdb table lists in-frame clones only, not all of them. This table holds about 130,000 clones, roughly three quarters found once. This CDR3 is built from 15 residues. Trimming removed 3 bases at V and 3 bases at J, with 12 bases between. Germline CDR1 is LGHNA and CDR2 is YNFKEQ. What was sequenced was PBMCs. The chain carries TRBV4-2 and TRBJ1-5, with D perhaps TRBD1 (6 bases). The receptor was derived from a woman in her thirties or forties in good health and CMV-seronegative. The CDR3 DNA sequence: TGTGCCAGCAGCCAGCTAGGACAGCTCAATCAGCCCCAGCATTTT. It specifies CASSQLGQLNQPQHF.